These T cell receptor beta chains were read from a single sample in a study of shared clonotypes between healthy human individuals. Sequenced by immunoSEQ multiplex PCR; TCRdb stores in-frame clones only, minus some. The table has about 1.5 million clones, approximately 98% seen once; the top ten hold 0.4% to 0.55%. The sequenced sample consisted of naive CD4+ T cells sorted from blood. All receptors derive from a man aged 25-45 years in good health. Each CDR3 is given with its conserved first and last residue. The D gene is left open where the match is weak. Expanded clones are given a class, and other clones once, few, many or no size at all.

D,J,size,V,CDR3,DNA
TRBD2,TRBJ2-5,-,TRBV9,CASSVGGSGNQETQYF,TGTGCCAGCAGCGTAGGGGGTAGCGGGAACCAAGAGACCCAGTACTTC
-,TRBJ2-4,-,TRBV28,CASSLPGSTKNIQYF,TGTGCCAGCAGTTTACCGGGTTCGACCAAAAACATTCAGTACTTC
TRBD1,TRBJ1-1,-,TRBV4-1,CASSPRQGMNTEAFF,TGCGCCAGCAGCCCGCGACAGGGGATGAACACTGAAGCTTTCTTT
-,TRBJ2-1,once,TRBV19,CASSSGVSYNEQFF,TGTGCCAGTAGTAGCGGCGTCAGCTACAATGAGCAGTTCTTC
-,TRBJ2-1,-,TRBV4-2,CASSQIGIEQFF,TGTGCCAGCAGCCAGATAGGGATTGAGCAGTTCTTC
-,TRBJ1-3,-,TRBV9,CASSVEVGPSFSGNTIYF,TGTGCCAGCAGCGTAGAAGTGGGACCGAGCTTCTCTGGAAACACCATATATTTT
-,TRBJ2-7,-,TRBV19,CASRGGVGAIHEQYF,TGTGCCAGTAGGGGCGGTGTGGGGGCTATCCACGAGCAGTACTTC
-,TRBJ2-2,-,TRBV5-1,CASSLVSQNTGELFF,TGCGCCAGCAGCTTGGTATCCCAGAACACCGGGGAGCTGTTTTTT
TRBD2,TRBJ2-6,-,TRBV7-2,CASSISGTSLGGANVLTF,TGTGCCAGCAGCATTTCCGGGACTAGCTTAGGTGGGGCCAACGTCCTGACTTTC
TRBD2,TRBJ2-7,-,TRBV2,CASSMGGSSYEQYF,TGTGCCAGCAGTATGGGGGGGAGCTCCTACGAGCAGTACTTC
-,TRBJ2-2,-,TRBV15,CATSRELAGELFF,TGTGCCACCAGCAGAGAGTTGGCCGGGGAGCTGTTTTTT
-,TRBJ2-7,-,TRBV18,CASSPSVLEFTYEQYF,TGTGCCAGCTCACCATCAGTTCTGGAGTTTACCTACGAGCAGTACTTC
-,TRBJ2-6,-,TRBV27,CASSLRGTSGANVLTF,TGTGCCAGCAGTTTACGGGGGACCTCCGGGGCCAACGTCCTGACTTTC
TRBD1,TRBJ2-7,-,TRBV9,CASSARQGATYEQYF,TGTGCCAGCAGCGCCCGACAGGGGGCAACGTACGAGCAGTACTTC
-,TRBJ2-3,-,TRBV19,CASSSPAGSTDTQYF,TGTGCCAGTAGTAGTCCGGCGGGTAGCACAGATACGCAGTATTTT
-,TRBJ1-1,-,TRBV9,CASSVAAGPNTEAFF,TGTGCCAGCAGCGTAGCTGCAGGGCCAAACACTGAAGCTTTCTTT
-,TRBJ2-7,-,TRBV28,CASSLYGRALYEQYF,TGTGCCAGCAGTTTATACGGGAGAGCCCTTTACGAGCAGTACTTC
TRBD1,TRBJ2-1,-,TRBV5-4,CASSQTGDNEQFF,TGTGCCAGCAGCCAGACAGGGGACAATGAGCAGTTCTTC
-,TRBJ1-2,-,TRBV4-1,CASSQERAEYGYTF,TGCGCCAGCAGCCAAGAGAGGGCGGAGTATGGCTACACCTTC
-,TRBJ2-5,-,TRBV19,CASSIGDLKLGETQYF,TGTGCCAGTAGTATAGGCGACCTAAAATTAGGAGAGACCCAGTACTTC
-,TRBJ2-1,-,TRBV14,CASSPIQYNEQFF,TGTGCCAGCAGTCCCATCCAGTACAATGAGCAGTTCTTC
-,TRBJ1-5,-,TRBV19,CASSILGEAQPQHF,TGTGCCAGTAGTATACTCGGAGAAGCTCAGCCCCAGCATTTT
TRBD1,TRBJ1-1,-,TRBV11-2,CASSLPGQGSEAFF,TGTGCCAGCAGCTTACCGGGACAGGGATCTGAAGCTTTCTTT
TRBD1,TRBJ2-7,-,TRBV10-1,CASSDTTGLTYEQYF,TGCGCCAGCAGTGACACGACAGGGCTCACCTACGAGCAGTACTTC
TRBD1,TRBJ1-1,-,TRBV2,CASSEQGAAFF,TGTGCCAGCAGCGAACAGGGGGCAGCTTTCTTT
-,TRBJ1-1,-,TRBV7-3,CASSLTGGRNTEAFF,TGTGCCAGCAGCTTAACCGGCGGCAGGAACACTGAAGCTTTCTTT
-,TRBJ1-1,-,TRBV30,CAWGINLNTEAFF,TGTGCCTGGGGCATAAACTTGAACACTGAAGCTTTCTTT
-,TRBJ1-1,-,TRBV4-1,CASSHQQPGSSMNTEAFF,TGCGCCAGCAGCCATCAACAACCGGGCTCCTCCATGAACACTGAAGCTTTCTTT
-,TRBJ1-2,-,TRBV27,CASRTNRDGYTF,TGTGCCAGCAGAACAAACAGGGATGGCTACACCTTC
TRBD2,TRBJ2-2,once,TRBV5-5,CASSLAPSGTGELFF,TGTGCCAGCAGCTTGGCACCTAGCGGGACCGGGGAGCTGTTTTTT
-,TRBJ1-5,-,TRBV19,CASSITFRRPSNQPQHF,TGTGCCAGTAGTATCACGTTTCGGCGGCCGAGCAATCAGCCCCAGCATTTT
-,TRBJ2-4,-,TRBV18,CASSPPILEDSADIQYF,TGTGCCAGCTCACCACCGATACTTGAGGACTCGGCGGACATTCAGTACTTC
-,TRBJ1-1,-,TRBV20-1,CSAVRVAEAFF,TGCAGTGCTGTCCGGGTGGCTGAAGCTTTCTTT
-,TRBJ2-7,-,TRBV11-2,CASSSPGEVPYEQYF,TGTGCCAGCAGCTCGCCGGGAGAGGTTCCCTACGAGCAGTACTTC
-,TRBJ2-3,-,TRBV5-1,CASSLAKDTQYF,TGCGCCAGCAGCTTGGCGAAAGATACGCAGTATTTT
-,TRBJ2-3,once,TRBV6-5,CASSYEGYTDTQYF,TGTGCCAGCAGTTACGAGGGCTACACAGATACGCAGTATTTT
-,TRBJ1-1,-,TRBV11-2,CASSTGGFYTEAFF,TGTGCCAGCAGCACTGGGGGTTTTTACACTGAAGCTTTCTTT
-,TRBJ2-1,-,TRBV27,CASSPLAIAYNEQFF,TGTGCCAGCAGTCCGCTAGCGATCGCCTACAATGAGCAGTTCTTC
-,TRBJ2-5,-,TRBV7-2,CASSSPFFWTEEETQYF,TGTGCCAGCAGCTCTCCATTTTTTTGGACGGAGGAAGAGACCCAGTACTTC
-,TRBJ1-2,-,TRBV6-1,CASSDSSYGYTF,TGTGCCAGCAGTGACAGCAGCTATGGCTACACCTTC
TRBD2,TRBJ2-7,-,TRBV5-4,CASSLANGRPPEQYF,TGTGCCAGCAGCTTGGCGAACGGGAGGCCTCCCGAGCAGTACTTC
-,TRBJ1-2,-,TRBV5-1,CASSFSGAFNYGYTF,TGCGCCAGCAGCTTTTCAGGGGCGTTCAACTATGGCTACACCTTC
TRBD1,TRBJ2-1,once,TRBV7-2,CASSPSQGAYNEQFF,TGTGCCAGCAGCCCGTCACAGGGGGCCTACAATGAGCAGTTCTTC
-,TRBJ2-2,-,TRBV7-9,CASSLVGGAGNTGELFF,TGTGCCAGCAGCTTAGTTGGAGGTGCAGGGAACACCGGGGAGCTGTTTTTT
TRBD1,TRBJ2-7,-,TRBV28,CAISGGQGRGQYF,TGTGCCATAAGTGGGGGACAGGGACGCGGGCAGTACTTC
-,TRBJ2-7,-,TRBV5-1,CASSQPSYEQYF,TGCGCCAGCAGCCAACCAAGCTACGAGCAGTACTTC
TRBD1,TRBJ1-1,-,TRBV19,CASSRRQGRLNTEAFF,TGTGCCAGTAGTCGCCGACAGGGGCGCCTGAACACTGAAGCTTTCTTT
TRBD2,TRBJ2-5,-,TRBV7-7,CASSPGRLAGEETQYF,TGTGCTAGCAGCCCGGGGAGACTAGCGGGAGAAGAGACCCAGTACTTC
TRBD1,TRBJ2-1,-,TRBV18,CASSYGQGYNEQFF,TGTGCCAGCTCCTACGGACAGGGGTACAATGAGCAGTTCTTC
-,TRBJ1-5,once,TRBV28,CASSFSKQGTSYQPQHF,TGTGCCAGCAGTTTCTCAAAACAGGGAACTTCATATCAGCCCCAGCATTTT
TRBD2,TRBJ2-1,-,TRBV19,CASTLLAGGLRDEQFF,TGTGCCAGTACCCTCTTAGCGGGAGGCCTGAGGGATGAGCAGTTCTTC
TRBD1,TRBJ2-3,-,TRBV4-2,CASSHGQGSPTDTQYF,TGTGCCAGCAGCCATGGACAGGGCTCCCCCACAGATACGCAGTATTTT
TRBD1,TRBJ2-7,-,TRBV5-4,CASSLISGQYYEQYF,TGTGCCAGCAGCTTGATATCGGGACAGTACTACGAGCAGTACTTC
-,TRBJ1-4,-,TRBV28,CASRGRTTNEKLFF,TGTGCCAGCAGAGGCAGGACAACTAATGAAAAACTGTTTTTT
-,TRBJ2-4,once,TRBV27,CASRAGGAPLAKNIQYF,TGTGCCAGCAGGGCCGGGGGAGCGCCGCTAGCCAAAAACATTCAGTACTTC
-,TRBJ2-1,-,TRBV28,CASASISYNEQFF,TGTGCCAGCGCCTCTATCTCCTACAATGAGCAGTTCTTC
-,TRBJ2-3,-,TRBV4-1,CASSRTGLFGEDSFYADTQYF,TGCGCCAGCAGCCGAACTGGGTTGTTCGGCGAAGATTCGTTTTACGCAGATACGCAGTATTTT